This paragraph reports one T cell receptor beta chain. This sample stems from a study of blood T cell repertoires in COVID-19. On the study more broadly: Samples taken during acute and convalescent COVID-19 were collected in the United States, Italy and Spain. From T cells, B-cell-depleted T cells, or PBMCs came the material, which was cDNA or gDNA.

The CDR3 contains 14 residues. The germline CDR1 and CDR2 sequences are MNHEY and SMNVEV (reference sequence). V lost 3 bases, J lost 8 bases, and 14 bases lay in between. The assay was immunoSEQ multiplex PCR, and TCRdb's table has in-frame clones only and misses some. The sample has about 64,000 clones, 88% seen once. The sequence was obtained from a woman in her fifties or sixties with COVID-19, enrolled during active disease. The chain is built from TRBV27 and TRBJ2-1; D call uncertain. Material for sequencing was peripheral blood. The CDR3 DNA reads TGTGCCAGCAGTTTTTTCTCCCCTTCCGATGAGCAGTTCTTC. This translates into CASSFFSPSDEQFF.